This entry is about one T cell receptor beta chain. The antigen is unknown. This entry belongs to a study of beta chain features in type 1 diabetes. Study-wide points: Shortening that was moderate but significant affected the TCRB CDR3s of Type 1 diabetes patients in all four CD4+ subsets. Any HLA type influence on TCRB rearrangement was left unresolved here.

cDNA synthesis used the whole RNA isolate, giving expressed TCRB sequences. Clones were sequenced by immunoSEQ multiplex PCR, and TCRdb holds only the in-frame ones, with some missing. The sample carries 630,000 or so clones, around an eighth recorded once. Germline V gene lookup returns CDR1 MNHEY and CDR2 SVGAGI. Trimming removed 8 bases from V and 3 bases from J, with 14 bases in between. This CDR3 has 13 amino acids. Averaging about 100 mL, one heparinised blood draw was given by each donor. The sample was naive CD4+ T cells from blood. The sequence was obtained from a man aged 18-30 years with type 1 diabetes. The chain is built from TRBV6-5 and TRBJ2-7; D may be TRBD2 (6 bases). CDR3 in DNA: TGTGCCAGCTCTACCTGGCGGGACTACGAGCAGTACTTC. Encoded protein: CASSTWRDYEQYF.